The clone carrying this T cell receptor beta chain was counted a single time. The CDR3 is made up of 13 amino acids. Germline lookup yields CDR1 MNHEY and CDR2 SVGAGI. Deletions cut 8 bases from V and 2 bases from J, with 9 bases between. In the original processing: It was from reference gene primer amplification that nucleated cell counts were estimated. Clones were sequenced by immunoSEQ multiplex PCR, and TCRdb holds only the in-frame ones, with some missing. That table is the source of V, J and clone size, and D and trimming were worked out from the DNA. This sample yields 140,000 to 150,000 clones, of which 70% to 80% are seen a single time; around a sixth belongs to the top ten. The sample belongs to a study of blood T cell repertoires in COVID-19. Study-level information: Sites in the United States, Italy and Spain provided acute and convalescent COVID-19 samples. Sources were T cells, B-cell-depleted T cells, or PBMCs; the material itself was cDNA or gDNA.

The source material was peripheral blood. This chain links TRBV6-5 with TRBJ1-4, with unresolved D. The origin of this receptor is a man in his fifties or sixties with acute or convalescent COVID-19. The CDR3 region is CASRRSTNEKLFF. CDR3 in DNA: TGTGCCAGCCGGAGGTCGACTAATGAAAAACTGTTTTTT.